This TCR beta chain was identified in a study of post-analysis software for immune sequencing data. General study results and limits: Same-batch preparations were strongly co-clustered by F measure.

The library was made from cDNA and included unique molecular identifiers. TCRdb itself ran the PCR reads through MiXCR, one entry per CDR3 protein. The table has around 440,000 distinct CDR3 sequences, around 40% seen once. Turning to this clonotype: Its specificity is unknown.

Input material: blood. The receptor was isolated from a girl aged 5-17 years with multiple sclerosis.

In nucleotides, the CDR3 is TGCAGTGCTAGAGACCCGTTAGGCTACAATGAGCAGTTCTTC. Translation: CSARDPLGYNEQFF. The chain joins TRBV20-1 to TRBJ2-1; D unclear. V lost 0 bases and J lost 3, with 9 bases in between. CDR1 is DFQATT, CDR2 SNEGSKA, per germline (reference sequence). The CDR3 is 14 amino acids.